The 21 T cell receptor beta chains below all came from one sample that was sequenced in a study of blood T cell repertoires in COVID-19. Assay used: immunoSEQ multiplex PCR; TCRdb lists only in-frame clones, some missing. The table lists around 400,000 clones, approximately 93% of them singletons. The sample taken for sequencing was PBMCs or T cells enriched from blood (not recorded which). These receptors all stem from a woman between 40 and 50 years old who had been exposed to COVID-19.

CDR3 DNA sequence: TGTGCCAGCGGTAGGGGCGCTAGAAGCACTGAAGCTTTCTTT. It translates to CASGRGARSTEAFF. The chain recombines TRBV6-5 with TRBJ1-1; a weak D match, TRBD1 (5 bases). CDR3 length: 14 amino acids. V gave up 8 bases and J gave up 4 bases, with 17 bases separating them. Looked up from germline, CDR1 is MNHEY and CDR2 is SVGAGI.

The CDR3: CASSPPRHRSYNEQFF. CDR3 nucleotide sequence: TGTGCCAGCTCACCACCGAGGCACAGGTCCTACAATGAGCAGTTCTTC. The rearrangement uses TRBV18 and TRBJ2-1; D is perhaps TRBD1 (5 bases). The germline CDR1 and CDR2 sequences are KGHSH and LQKENI. Trimming pared 0 bases from V and 1 base from J, leaving 10 bases between. This CDR3 spans 16 amino acids.

The chain employs TRBV30 and TRBJ1-2; D gene uncertain. The CDR3 extends over 12 amino acids. Germline loops: CDR1 GTSNPN, CDR2 SVGIG (reference sequence). V lost 2 bases and J lost 3, with 7 bases in between. This CDR3 reads CAWSLSDYGYTF. The CDR3 DNA sequence: TGTGCCTGGAGTCTGTCAGACTATGGCTACACCTTC.

The J gene is TRBJ1-6, the V gene TRBV5-4; D is ambiguous. Germline V lookup: CDR1 SGHNT, CDR2 YYREEE (reference sequence). Trimming removed 0 bases from V and 8 bases from J, with 12 bases in between. This CDR3 is built from 15 residues. DNA for the CDR3: TGTGCCAGCAGCTTGGTGGTGGCCGGGGATTCACCCCTCCACTTT. Translated, it gives CASSLVVAGDSPLHF.

This chain connects TRBV6-6 to TRBJ1-6; 8 bases are shared with TRBD1. V lost 5 bases and J lost 6; bases outside the gene matches: 12. The CDR3 sequence is 17 residues long. CDR1 is MNHNY and CDR2 is SVGAGI in the germline V gene (reference sequence). The DNA for the CDR3 is TGTGCCAGCAGTCGCCTCGCCAGGGGGCAGGGTAATTCACCCCTCCACTTT. This gives the protein CASSRLARGQGNSPLHF.

The chain has TRBV5-8 and TRBJ1-1, with no clear D. The germline V gene encodes CDR1 SGHTS and CDR2 YDEGEE. The CDR3 is made up of 11 amino acids. The ends were cut back, 0 bases at V and 7 bases at J, with 4 bases in the middle. CDR3 bases: TGTGCCAGCAGCTTGGACTTTGAAGCTTTCTTT. Translation: CASSLDFEAFF.

V is TRBV19 and J is TRBJ1-1; a weak D match, TRBD1 (5 bases). Looked up from germline, CDR1 is LNHDA and CDR2 is SQIVND (reference sequence). This CDR3 comprises 16 residues. V was cut by 5 bases and J by 3 bases, with 19 bases left in between. The CDR3 loop is CASSDGGRLGDTEAFF. CDR3 in DNA: TGTGCCAGTAGTGACGGGGGGAGGCTCGGGGACACTGAAGCTTTCTTT.

The rearrangement uses TRBV28 and TRBJ1-4, with D possibly matching TRBD1 (6 bases). Germline CDR1 MDHEN, CDR2 SYDVKM. This CDR3 spans 16 amino acids. The V and J ends lost 8 bases and 3 bases respectively, with 19 bases between them. The CDR3 sequence is CASGDTGFQANEKLFF. DNA of the CDR3: TGTGCCAGCGGGGATACAGGGTTTCAAGCTAATGAAAAACTGTTTTTT.

This chain connects TRBV2 to TRBJ1-1; D gene uncertain. Trimming stripped 2 bases from V and 5 bases from J, with 9 bases between. This CDR3 has 13 residues. Germline-derived CDR1 and CDR2 are SNHLY and FYNNEI. CDR3 loop: CASSEIGATEAFF. The CDR3 nucleotides read TGTGCCAGCAGTGAAATTGGAGCGACTGAAGCTTTCTTT.

The chain couples TRBV6-1 to TRBJ1-5; D unclear. The V and J ends lost 3 bases and 1 base respectively, with 10 bases between them. The germline V gene has CDR1 MNHNS and CDR2 SASEGT. This CDR3 spans 15 amino acids. In DNA form, the CDR3 reads TGTGCCAGCAGTGATAGGCAGGTGAGCAATCAGCCCCAGCATTTT. It translates to CASSDRQVSNQPQHF.

V gene TRBV7-2 combines with J gene TRBJ2-7, with D possibly TRBD1 on 6 matching bases. Germline V gives CDR1 SGHTA, CDR2 FQGNSA. Trimming left V 1 base short and J 7 bases short, with 17 bases between. The CDR3 has 15 amino acids. The CDR3 here is CASSLVGASFEEQYF. Here the CDR3 DNA reads TGTGCCAGCAGCTTAGTGGGGGCTTCGTTTGAAGAGCAGTACTTC. Full variable domain (rest looked up from reference TRBV7-2 and TRBJ2-7): GAGVSQSPSNKVTEKGKDVELRCDPISGHTALYWYRQSLGQGLEFLIYFQGNSAPDKSGLPSDRFSAERTGGSVSTLTIQRTQQEDSAVYLCASSLVGASFEEQYFGPGTRLTVT.

The chain is built from TRBV5-1 and TRBJ1-2; 9 bases are shared with TRBD1. The CDR3 is made up of 14 amino acids. V dropped 5 bases and J dropped 4; count of bases not matched to a gene: 6. Germline V CDR1 and CDR2: SGHRS, YFSETQ. The CDR3 region is CASSDGGQGYGYTF. The CDR3 DNA is TGCGCCAGCAGTGATGGGGGACAGGGCTATGGCTACACCTTC.

V is TRBV15 and J is TRBJ1-1, with TRBD1 matching 9 bases. The V and J ends lost 0 bases and 6 bases, in that order; junction bases with no gene match: 5. The V gene's germline CDR1 is LNHNV and CDR2 YYDKDF (reference sequence). CDR3 length equals 15 residues. The CDR3 DNA is TGTGCCACCAGCAGAGATGTGGGACAGGGATCTGAAGCTTTCTTT. Its translation is CATSRDVGQGSEAFF.

The sample holds one count of this clone. V and J are TRBV7-2 and TRBJ1-4; tentatively, D is TRBD1 (6 bases). CDR1 and CDR2 (germline): SGHTA, FQGNSA. The CDR3 has 14 amino acids. V was clipped by 5 bases and J by 4 bases, with 11 bases between them. The CDR3 coding sequence is TGTGCCAGCAGCCTGGACAGCCTTAATGAAAAACTGTTTTTT. It specifies CASSLDSLNEKLFF.

This chain links TRBV4-2 with TRBJ2-5; TRBD2 matches at 10 bases. This CDR3 is built from 16 residues. The germline CDR1 and CDR2 sequences are LGHNA and YNFKEQ. V trimming: 1 base; J trimming: 1 base; junction bases outside the gene matches: 3. CDR3 protein: CASSQGIAGGQETQYF. The DNA of the CDR3 is TGTGCCAGCAGCCAAGGAATAGCGGGGGGCCAAGAGACCCAGTACTTC.

The chain combines TRBV27 with TRBJ1-6; no clear D. In germline, CDR1 is MNHEY, CDR2 SMNVEV (reference sequence). Trimming left V 8 bases short and J 0 bases short, with 11 bases between. There are 15 residues in the CDR3. The CDR3: CASCFSSSYNSPLHF. The DNA of the CDR3 is TGTGCCAGCTGCTTCTCGAGCTCCTATAATTCACCCCTCCACTTT.

The J gene is TRBJ2-3, the V gene TRBV5-1; 15 nucleotides match TRBD2. CDR3 length: 16 residues. Germline values: CDR1 SGHRS, CDR2 YFSETQ. The V segment lost 6 bases and the J segment 2 bases; nucleotides outside the gene matches: 4. Here the CDR3 DNA reads TGCGCCAGCACGGGACTAGCGGGGGGACTCACAGATACGCAGTATTTT. Residues: CASTGLAGGLTDTQYF. The whole variable domain, remainder taken from reference TRBV5-1 and TRBJ2-3, is KAGVTQTPRYLIKTRGQQVTLSCSPISGHRSVSWYQQTPGQGLQFLFEYFSETQRNKGNFPGRFSGRQFSNSRSEMNVSTLELGDSALYLCASTGLAGGLTDTQYFGPGTRLTVL.

This clone was recorded a few times. This chain joins TRBV21-1 and TRBJ1-2. TRBV21-1 is designated a pseudogene. There are 15 residues in the CDR3. The CDR3 DNA is TGTGCCAGCAGCAAAGCACTAACAACTAACTATGGCTACACCTTC. This gives the protein CASSKALTTNYGYTF.

The rearrangement links TRBV19 to TRBJ1-2, with TRBD1 identical over 7 bases. Per germline, CDR1 LNHDA and CDR2 SQIVND (reference sequence). V gave up 9 bases and J gave up 1 base; unmatched junction bases: 8. CDR3 size: 14 residues. CDR3 residues: CASRDRRINYGYTF. The CDR3 coding sequence is TGTGCCAGCCGGGACAGACGAATTAACTATGGCTACACCTTC.

The chain employs TRBV29-1 and TRBJ1-2; D is unresolved. Germline V lookup: CDR1 SQVTM, CDR2 ANQGSEA. The CDR3 is 14 residues long. V dropped 0 bases and J dropped 4 bases, with 12 bases sitting between them. The CDR3 DNA reads as TGCAGCGTTGAAGATAGAGGCGAGGGCTATGGCTACACCTTC. Its translation: CSVEDRGEGYGYTF.

This CDR3 reads CAWSARGSYTF. The CDR3 DNA is TGTGCCTGGAGTGCCAGGGGTAGCTACACCTTC. The J gene is TRBJ1-2, the V gene TRBV30; D is possibly TRBD1 (6 bases). The length of the CDR3 is 11 residues. Germline assignment: CDR1 GTSNPN and CDR2 SVGIG (reference sequence). V shed 1 base and J shed 9 bases, with 9 bases lying between them.